This section outlines one T cell receptor (beta chain) sequence together with its context. No cognate antigen has been identified for it. Per-base quality was not reported, and no clone a single base away is much larger than it. Measured from the cysteine to the phenylalanine, the CDR3 is 15 residues long. Of the read, only the CDR3 DNA is kept; its 45 bases are in frame from base 1. The germline V gene provides CDR1 LGHNA and CDR2 YNFKEQ. V is cut back by 5 bases and J by 2 bases, with 7 bases in the junction unmatched. The sample originates from a study of CD8+CD57+ T cells in acquired aplastic anemia (dated by TCRdb to the late 2010s). Study-wide context: A mean of approximately 2.9 ug of DNA, ranging from about 0.19 to 30 ug, was extracted from sorted CD4+ and CD8+ cells. A CD8+CD57+ expansion meant a frequency higher than the mean frequency seen in healthy subjects.

The patients picked for sequencing were ones in whom flow cytometry had shown an expansion of CD8+CD57+ cells. Every patient had severe acquired aplastic anemia, diagnosed using the International Study of Aplastic Anemia and Agranulocytosis and Camitta criteria. No patient had received any therapy when blood was sampled. In this study, sorted CD4+ and CD8+ T cells from the blood of healthy subjects and of severe aplastic anemia patients had their TCR repertoires deep-sequenced. In the USA, patient enrollment took place under clinicaltrials.gov protocols 00001620, 01623167, 00001397, 00071045, 00081523 and 00961064. Ficoll-Paque density gradient centrifugation was used to isolate peripheral blood mononuclear cells. CD4+ and CD8+ T cells were sorted by FACS or magnetic beads before DNA extraction. The study at large found these results: Nearly 30 CD8+ CDR3 sequences were found in both patients and controls but appeared to be highly expressed in patients and within the immunodominant clones of the patients. CD8+ Simpson's diversity did not differ significantly between patients and healthy controls (P=0.060).

Profiling of TCR beta VDJ combinations and CDR3 sequences used genomic DNA as the template. An Illumina HiSeq 2000 was the platform used for TCR repertoire sequencing. The authors' pipeline ran thus. TRBV/TRBJ rearrangement plots, CDR3 size and DJ length profiles, and Simpson's diversity index were used to assess repertoires. The most abundant DNA sequence in the deep sequencing data was taken as the immunodominant clone. CDR3 amino acid sequences were checked for sharing across subjects and were also compared against the VDJdb database and published repertoires. TCRdb passed the public sequencing reads through fastp at Q25 and MiXCR, retaining productive beta sequences. Rows with a matching CDR3 protein are joined into one entry that keeps the most common DNA and genes. The V and J calls here are based on TCRdb, not the publication. This sample gives around 430,000 distinct CDR3 sequences in total; over 25% of them show up just once. The top ten hold 0.82% of the sample.

The rearrangement joined TRBV4-2 to TRBJ2-7, and 9 junctional nucleotides match TRBD2. This receptor was obtained from a human donor with aplastic anemia. Specimen: sorted CD4+, CD8+, or CD8+CD57+ T cells (not recorded which) from PBMCs. The nucleotide sequence reads TGTGCCAGCAGCTCGTCGGCGGGGGGGCCCTACGAGCAGTACTTC. It translates as CASSSSAGGPYEQYF.